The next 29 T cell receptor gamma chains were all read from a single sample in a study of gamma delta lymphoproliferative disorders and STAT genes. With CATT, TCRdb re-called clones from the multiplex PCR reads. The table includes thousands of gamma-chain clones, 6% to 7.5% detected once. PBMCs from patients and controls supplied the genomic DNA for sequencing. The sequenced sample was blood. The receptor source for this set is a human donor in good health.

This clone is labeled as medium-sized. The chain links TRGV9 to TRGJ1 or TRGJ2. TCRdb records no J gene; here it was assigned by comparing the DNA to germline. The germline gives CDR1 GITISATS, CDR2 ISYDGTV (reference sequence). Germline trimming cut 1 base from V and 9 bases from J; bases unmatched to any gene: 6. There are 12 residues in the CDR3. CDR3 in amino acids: CALWEVSAKKLF. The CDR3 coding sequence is TGTGCCTTGTGGGAGGTCTCGGCTAAGAAACTCTTT.

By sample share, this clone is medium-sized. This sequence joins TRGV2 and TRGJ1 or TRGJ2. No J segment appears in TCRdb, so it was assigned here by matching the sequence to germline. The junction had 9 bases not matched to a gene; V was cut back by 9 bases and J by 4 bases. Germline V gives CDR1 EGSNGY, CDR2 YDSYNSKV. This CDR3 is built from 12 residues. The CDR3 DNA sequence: TGTGCCACCATTCGTCAGTATTATAAGAAACTCTTT. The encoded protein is CATIRQYYKKLF.

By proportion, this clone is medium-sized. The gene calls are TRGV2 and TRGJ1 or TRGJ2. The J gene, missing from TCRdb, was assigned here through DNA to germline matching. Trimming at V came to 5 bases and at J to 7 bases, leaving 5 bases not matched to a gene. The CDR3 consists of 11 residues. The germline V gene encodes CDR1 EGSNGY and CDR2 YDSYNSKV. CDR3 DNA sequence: TGTGCCACCTGGGTGGACTATAAGAAACTCTTT. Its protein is CATWVDYKKLF.

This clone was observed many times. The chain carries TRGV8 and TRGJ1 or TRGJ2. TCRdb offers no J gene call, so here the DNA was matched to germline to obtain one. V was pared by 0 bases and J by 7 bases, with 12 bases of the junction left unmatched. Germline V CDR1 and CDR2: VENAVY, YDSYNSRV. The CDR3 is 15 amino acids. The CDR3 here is CATWDRRKARYKKLF. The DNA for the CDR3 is TGTGCCACCTGGGATAGGCGTAAAGCTCGGTATAAGAAACTCTTT.

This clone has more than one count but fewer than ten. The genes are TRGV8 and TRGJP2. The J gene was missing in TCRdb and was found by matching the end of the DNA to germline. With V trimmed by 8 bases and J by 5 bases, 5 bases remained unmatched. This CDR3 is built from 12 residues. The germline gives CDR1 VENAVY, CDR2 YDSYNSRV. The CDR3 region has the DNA TGTGCCACCTATCGAAGTGATTGGATCAAGACGTTT. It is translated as CATYRSDWIKTF.

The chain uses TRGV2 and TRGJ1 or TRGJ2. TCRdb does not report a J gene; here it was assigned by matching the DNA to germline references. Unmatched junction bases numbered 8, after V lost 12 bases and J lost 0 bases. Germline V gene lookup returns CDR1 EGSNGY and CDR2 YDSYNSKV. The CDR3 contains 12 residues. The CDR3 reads CAPPPNYYKKLF. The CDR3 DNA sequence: TGTGCCCCCCCCCCGAATTATTATAAGAAACTCTTT.

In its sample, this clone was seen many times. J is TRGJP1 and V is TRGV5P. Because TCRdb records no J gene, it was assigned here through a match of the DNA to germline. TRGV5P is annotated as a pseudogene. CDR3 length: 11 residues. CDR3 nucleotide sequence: TGTGCCACCTGGGAGAGTTGGTTCAAGATATTT. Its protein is CATWESWFKIF.

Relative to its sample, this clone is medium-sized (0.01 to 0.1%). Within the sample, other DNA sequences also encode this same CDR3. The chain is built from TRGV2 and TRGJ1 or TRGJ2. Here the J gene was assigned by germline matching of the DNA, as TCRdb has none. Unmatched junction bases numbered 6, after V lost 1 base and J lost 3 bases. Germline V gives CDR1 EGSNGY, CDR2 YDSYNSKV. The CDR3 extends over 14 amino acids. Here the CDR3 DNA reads TGTGCCACCTGGGACGGCCCCTCTTATTATAAGAAACTCTTT. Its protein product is CATWDGPSYYKKLF.

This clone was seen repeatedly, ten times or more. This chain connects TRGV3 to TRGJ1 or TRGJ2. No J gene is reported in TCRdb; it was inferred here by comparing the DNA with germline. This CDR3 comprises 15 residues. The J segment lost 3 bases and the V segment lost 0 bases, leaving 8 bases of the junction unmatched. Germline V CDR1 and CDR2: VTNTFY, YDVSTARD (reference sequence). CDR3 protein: CATWDRRGIYYKKLF. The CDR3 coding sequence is TGTGCCACCTGGGACAGGCGAGGAATTTATTATAAGAAACTCTTT.

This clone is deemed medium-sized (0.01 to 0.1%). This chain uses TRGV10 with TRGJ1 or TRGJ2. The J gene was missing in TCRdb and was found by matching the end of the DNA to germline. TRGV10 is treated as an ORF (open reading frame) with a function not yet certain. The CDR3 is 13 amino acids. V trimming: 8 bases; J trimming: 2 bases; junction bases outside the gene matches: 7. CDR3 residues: CAAWDLDYYKKLF. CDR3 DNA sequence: TGTGCTGCGTGGGATTTGGATTATTATAAGAAACTCTTT.

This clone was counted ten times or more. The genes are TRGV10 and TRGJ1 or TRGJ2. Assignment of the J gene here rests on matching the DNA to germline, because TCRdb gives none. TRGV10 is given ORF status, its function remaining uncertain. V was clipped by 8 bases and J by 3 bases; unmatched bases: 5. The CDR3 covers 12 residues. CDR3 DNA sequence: TGTGCTGCGTGGGTTTTTTATTATAAGAAACTCTTT. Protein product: CAAWVFYYKKLF.

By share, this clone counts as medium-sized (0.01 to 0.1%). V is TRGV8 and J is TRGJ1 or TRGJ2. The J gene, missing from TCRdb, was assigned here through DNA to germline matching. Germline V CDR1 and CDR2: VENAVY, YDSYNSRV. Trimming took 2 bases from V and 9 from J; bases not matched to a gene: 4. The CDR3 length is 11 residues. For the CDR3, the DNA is TGTGCCACCTGGGATAACAGTAAGAAACTCTTT. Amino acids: CATWDNSKKLF.

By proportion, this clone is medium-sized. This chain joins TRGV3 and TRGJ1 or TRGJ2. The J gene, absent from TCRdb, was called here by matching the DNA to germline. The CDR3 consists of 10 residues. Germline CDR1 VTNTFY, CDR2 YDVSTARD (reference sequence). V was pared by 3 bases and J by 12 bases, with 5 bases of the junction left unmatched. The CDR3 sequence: CATWDLGKLF. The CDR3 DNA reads TGTGCCACCTGGGACCTCGGGAAACTCTTT.

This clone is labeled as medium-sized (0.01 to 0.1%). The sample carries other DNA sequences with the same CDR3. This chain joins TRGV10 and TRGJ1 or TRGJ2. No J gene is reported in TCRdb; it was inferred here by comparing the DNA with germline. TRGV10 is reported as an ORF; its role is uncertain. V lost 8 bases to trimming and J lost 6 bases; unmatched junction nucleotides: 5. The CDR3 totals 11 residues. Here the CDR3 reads CAAWDSYKKLF. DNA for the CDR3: TGTGCTGCGTGGGATAGTTATAAGAAACTCTTT.

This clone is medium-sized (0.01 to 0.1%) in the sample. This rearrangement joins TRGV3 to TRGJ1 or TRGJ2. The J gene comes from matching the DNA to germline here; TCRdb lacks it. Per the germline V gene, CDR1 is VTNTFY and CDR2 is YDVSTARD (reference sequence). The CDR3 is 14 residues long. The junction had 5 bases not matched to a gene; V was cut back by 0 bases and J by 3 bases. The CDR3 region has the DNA TGTGCCACCTGGGACAGGCCGATTTATTATAAGAAACTCTTT. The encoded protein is CATWDRPIYYKKLF.

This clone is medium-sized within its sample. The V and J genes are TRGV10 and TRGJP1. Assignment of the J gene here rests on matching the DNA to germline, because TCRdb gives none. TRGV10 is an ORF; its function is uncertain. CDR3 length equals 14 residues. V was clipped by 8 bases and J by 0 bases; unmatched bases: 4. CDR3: CAAWDNTTGWFKIF. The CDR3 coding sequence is TGTGCTGCGTGGGACAATACCACTGGTTGGTTCAAGATATTT.

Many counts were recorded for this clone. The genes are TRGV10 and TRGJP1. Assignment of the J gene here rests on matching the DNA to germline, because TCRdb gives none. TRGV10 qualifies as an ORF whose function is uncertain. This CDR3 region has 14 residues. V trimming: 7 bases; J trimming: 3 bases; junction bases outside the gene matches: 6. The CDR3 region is CAAWSGATGWFKIF. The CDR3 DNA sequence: TGTGCTGCGTGGTCAGGGGCCACTGGTTGGTTCAAGATATTT.

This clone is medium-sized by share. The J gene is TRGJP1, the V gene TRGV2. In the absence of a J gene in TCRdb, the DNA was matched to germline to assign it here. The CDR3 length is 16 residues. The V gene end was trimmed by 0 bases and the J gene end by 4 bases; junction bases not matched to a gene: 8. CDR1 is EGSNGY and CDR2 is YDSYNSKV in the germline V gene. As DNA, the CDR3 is TGTGCCACCTGGGACGGGCCGGGGGGCACTGGTTGGTTCAAGATATTT. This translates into CATWDGPGGTGWFKIF.

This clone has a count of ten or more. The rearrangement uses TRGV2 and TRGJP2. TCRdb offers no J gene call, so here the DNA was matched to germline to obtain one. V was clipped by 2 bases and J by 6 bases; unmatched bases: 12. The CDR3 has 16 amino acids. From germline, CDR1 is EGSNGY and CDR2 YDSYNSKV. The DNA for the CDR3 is TGTGCCACCTGGGACGCGTCAACGGGAGGTGATTGGATCAAGACGTTT. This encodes CATWDASTGGDWIKTF.

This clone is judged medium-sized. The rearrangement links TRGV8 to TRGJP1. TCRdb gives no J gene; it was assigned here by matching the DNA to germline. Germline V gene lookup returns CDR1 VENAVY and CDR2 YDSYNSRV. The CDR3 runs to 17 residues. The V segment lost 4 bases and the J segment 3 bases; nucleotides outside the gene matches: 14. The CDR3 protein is CATWDLTQSATGWFKIF. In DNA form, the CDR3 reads TGTGCCACCTGGGACCTTACCCAAAGCGCCACTGGTTGGTTCAAGATATTT.

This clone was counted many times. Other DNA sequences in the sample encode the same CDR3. The CDR3 coding sequence is TGTGCCACCTGGGATGGGCAGAATTATTATAAGAAACTCTTT. Protein sequence: CATWDGQNYYKKLF. This rearrangement joins TRGV4 to TRGJ1 or TRGJ2. The J gene is not listed in TCRdb, so it was assigned here from a DNA match to germline. This CDR3 is 14 amino acids long. Unmatched junction bases numbered 2, after V lost 0 bases and J lost 0 bases. CDR1 and CDR2 (germline): EGSTGY, YDSYTSSV.

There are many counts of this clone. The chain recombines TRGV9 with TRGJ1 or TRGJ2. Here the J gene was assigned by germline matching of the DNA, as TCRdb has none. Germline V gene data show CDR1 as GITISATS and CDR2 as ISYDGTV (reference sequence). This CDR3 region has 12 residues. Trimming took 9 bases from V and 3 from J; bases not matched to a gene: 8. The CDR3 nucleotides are TGTGCCTTGCGTCCGACTTATTATAAGAAACTCTTT. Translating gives CALRPTYYKKLF.

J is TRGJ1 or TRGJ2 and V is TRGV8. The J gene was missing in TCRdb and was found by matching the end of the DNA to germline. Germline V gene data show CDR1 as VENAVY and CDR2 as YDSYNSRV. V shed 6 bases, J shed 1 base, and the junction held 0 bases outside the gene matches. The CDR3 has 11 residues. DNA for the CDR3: TGTGCCACCTGGAATTATTATAAGAAACTCTTT. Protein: CATWNYYKKLF.

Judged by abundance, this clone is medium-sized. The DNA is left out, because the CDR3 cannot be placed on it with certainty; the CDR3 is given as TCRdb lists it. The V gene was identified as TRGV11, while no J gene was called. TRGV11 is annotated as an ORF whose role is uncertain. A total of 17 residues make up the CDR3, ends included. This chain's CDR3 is CTTVPAGLGTAGWFKIF.

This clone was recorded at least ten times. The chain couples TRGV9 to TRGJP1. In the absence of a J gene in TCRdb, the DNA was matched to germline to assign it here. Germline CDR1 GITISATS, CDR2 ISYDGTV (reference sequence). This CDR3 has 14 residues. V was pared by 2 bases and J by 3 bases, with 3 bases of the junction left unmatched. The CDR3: CALWEAATGWFKIF. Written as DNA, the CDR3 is TGTGCCTTGTGGGAGGCTGCCACTGGTTGGTTCAAGATATTT.

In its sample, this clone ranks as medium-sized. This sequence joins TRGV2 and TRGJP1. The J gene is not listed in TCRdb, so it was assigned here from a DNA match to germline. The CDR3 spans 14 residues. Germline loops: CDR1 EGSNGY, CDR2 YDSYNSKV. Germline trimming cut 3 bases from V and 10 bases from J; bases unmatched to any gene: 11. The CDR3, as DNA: TGTGCCACCTGGGACCCAAAGGGGGATTGGTTCAAGATATTT. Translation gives CATWDPKGDWFKIF.

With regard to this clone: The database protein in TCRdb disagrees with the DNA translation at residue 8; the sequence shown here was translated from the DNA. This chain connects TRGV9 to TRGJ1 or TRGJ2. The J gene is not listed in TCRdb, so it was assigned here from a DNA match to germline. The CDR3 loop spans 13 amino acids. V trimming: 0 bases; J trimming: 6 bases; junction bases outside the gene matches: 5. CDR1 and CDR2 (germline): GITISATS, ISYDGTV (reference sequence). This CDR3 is CALWEVFFYKKLF. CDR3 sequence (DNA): TGTGCCTTGTGGGAGGTGTTTTTTTATAAGAAACTCTTT.

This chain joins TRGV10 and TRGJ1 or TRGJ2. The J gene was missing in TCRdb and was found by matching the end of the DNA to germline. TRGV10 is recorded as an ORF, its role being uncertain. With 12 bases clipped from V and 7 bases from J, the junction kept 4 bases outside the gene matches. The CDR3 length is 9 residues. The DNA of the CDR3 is TGTGCTGCCTTCTATAAGAAACTCTTT. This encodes CAAFYKKLF.

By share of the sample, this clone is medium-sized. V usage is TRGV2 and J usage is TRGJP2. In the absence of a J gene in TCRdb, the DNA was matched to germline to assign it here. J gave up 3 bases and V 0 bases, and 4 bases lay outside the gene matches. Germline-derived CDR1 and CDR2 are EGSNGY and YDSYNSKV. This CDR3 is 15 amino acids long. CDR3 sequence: CATWDGPRSDWIKTF. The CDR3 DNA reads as TGTGCCACCTGGGACGGGCCCCGTAGTGATTGGATCAAGACGTTT.